This T cell receptor (beta chain) was obtained from a study of blood T cells in healthy people across ages. Total RNA was isolated from each sample in quantities of at least 6 micrograms. The CDR3 spans 16 residues. The V gene end was trimmed by 4 bases and the J gene end by 9 bases; junction bases not matched to a gene: 14. Germline-derived CDR1 and CDR2 are SGHTA and FQGNSA. With a J-beta primer mix and a sample-barcoded 5' primer, a second PCR ran roughly 6 to 12 cycles. One entry per CDR3 protein results from TCRdb running MiXCR on the 5' RACE reads. The table has 800,000 or so distinct CDR3 sequences, around 50% seen once. This clonotype was seen more than once but under ten times.

The source of this sequence is an elderly man in good health. Sequenced sample: blood. The chain couples TRBV7-2 to TRBJ2-1, with TRBD2 matching 8 bases. The CDR3 region is CASSSWTSREGSEQFF. The CDR3 DNA is TGTGCCAGCAGCTCCTGGACTAGCCGAGAGGGGAGTGAGCAGTTCTTC.